This T cell receptor (beta chain) was retrieved from a study of molecular identifiers for immune sequencing clone quantification. The CDR3 sequence is 11 residues long. Deletions cut 3 bases from V and 6 bases from J, with 4 bases between. The V gene's germline CDR1 is SGHDT and CDR2 YYEEEE. Points from the study as a whole: Over 99% of effector molecules, but under 1% in naive cells, were held by clones with more than 20 RNA copies.

The table lists this clonotype with a few counts. As yet, its antigen is unknown. As previously described, bulk TCR libraries were made using listed TCR primers. TCRdb independently ran MiXCR on the PCR reads; one entry per CDR3 protein. Altogether about 630,000 distinct CDR3 sequences are present, 25% being singletons, with the ten largest covering approximately 0.75%. Libraries used about 20,000 to 1,100,000 sorted naive CD8 T cells and 10%, 30% or 50% RNA input. For naive CD8 T cells, sorting used the CD8+CD4-CCR7+CD45RA+ phenotype. Sequencing used naive CD8+ T cells from blood, with Jurkat cell RNA spiked in. The subset: FACS-sorted CD8+CD4-CCR7+CD45RA+ naive T cells. This receptor was taken from a human donor in good health. Some libraries in this study had Jurkat cell RNA spiked in. This chain uses TRBV5-6 with TRBJ2-1, with unresolved D. CDR3 in amino acids: CASSWINEQFF. CDR3 nucleotide sequence: TGTGCCAGCAGCTGGATCAATGAGCAGTTCTTC. The full variable domain, with the rest looked up from reference TRBV5-6 and TRBJ2-1, is DAGVTQSPTHLIKTRGQQVTLRCSPKSGHDTVSWYQQALGQGPQFIFQYYEEEERQRGNFPDRFSGHQFPNYSSELNVNALLLGDSALYLCASSWINEQFFGPGTRLTVL.